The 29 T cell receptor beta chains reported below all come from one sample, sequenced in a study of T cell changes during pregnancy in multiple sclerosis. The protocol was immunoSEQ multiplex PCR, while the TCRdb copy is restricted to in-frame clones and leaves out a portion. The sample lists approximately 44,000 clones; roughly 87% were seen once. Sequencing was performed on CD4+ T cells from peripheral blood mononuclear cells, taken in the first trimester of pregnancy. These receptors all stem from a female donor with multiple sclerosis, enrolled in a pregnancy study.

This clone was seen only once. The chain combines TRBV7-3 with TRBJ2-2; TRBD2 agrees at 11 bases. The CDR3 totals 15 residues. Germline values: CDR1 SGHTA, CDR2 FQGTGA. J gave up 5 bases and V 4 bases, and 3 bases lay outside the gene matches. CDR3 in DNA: TGTGCCAGCAGCTCCGGGACTAGCGGTACCGGGGAGCTGTTTTTT. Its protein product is CASSSGTSGTGELFF.

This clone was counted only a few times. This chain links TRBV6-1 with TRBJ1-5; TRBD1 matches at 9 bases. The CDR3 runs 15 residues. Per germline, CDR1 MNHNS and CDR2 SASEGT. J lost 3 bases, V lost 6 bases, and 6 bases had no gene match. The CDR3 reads CASSGDRANNQPQHF. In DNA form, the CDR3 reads TGTGCCAGCAGCGGGGACAGGGCGAACAATCAGCCCCAGCATTTT.

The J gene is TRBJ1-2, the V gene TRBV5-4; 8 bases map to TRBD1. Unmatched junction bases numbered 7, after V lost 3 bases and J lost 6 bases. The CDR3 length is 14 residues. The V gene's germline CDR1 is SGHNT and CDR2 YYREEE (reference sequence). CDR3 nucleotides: TGTGCCAGCAGCTCCGGACAGGGAGTCAATGGCTACACCTTC. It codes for CASSSGQGVNGYTF.

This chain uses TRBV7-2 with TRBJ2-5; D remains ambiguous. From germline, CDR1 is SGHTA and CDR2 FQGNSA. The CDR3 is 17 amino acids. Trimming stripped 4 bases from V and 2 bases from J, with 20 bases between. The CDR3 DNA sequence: TGTGCCAGCAGCTCGTCAATTACGACAAGGAAGCAAGAGACCCAGTACTTC. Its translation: CASSSSITTRKQETQYF.

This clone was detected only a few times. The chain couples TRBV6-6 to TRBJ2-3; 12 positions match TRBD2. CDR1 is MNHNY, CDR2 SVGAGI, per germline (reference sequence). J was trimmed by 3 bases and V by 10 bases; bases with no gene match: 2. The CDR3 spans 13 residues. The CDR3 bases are TGTGCCATGACTAGCGGGAGTACAGATACGCAGTATTTT. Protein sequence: CAMTSGSTDTQYF.

The CDR3 here is CASSPGTSGMHYEQYF. The CDR3 nucleotides read TGTGCCAGCAGCCCCGGGACTAGCGGGATGCACTACGAGCAGTACTTC. The genes are TRBV5-4 and TRBJ2-7; 13 bases match TRBD2. The CDR3 sequence is 16 residues long. CDR1 SGHNT and CDR2 YYREEE come from the germline V gene (reference sequence). After removal of 4 bases from V and 3 bases from J, the junction contained 7 bases not matched to a gene.

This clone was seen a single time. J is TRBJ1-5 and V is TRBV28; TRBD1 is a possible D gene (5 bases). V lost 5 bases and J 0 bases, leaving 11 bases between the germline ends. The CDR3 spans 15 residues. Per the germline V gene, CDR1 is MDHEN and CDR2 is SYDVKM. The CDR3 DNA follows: TGTGCCAGCAGTCCCCCAGGGTATAGCAATCAGCCCCAGCATTTT. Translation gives CASSPPGYSNQPQHF. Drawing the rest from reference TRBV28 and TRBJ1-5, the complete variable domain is DVKVTQSSRYLVKRTGEKVFLECVQDMDHENMFWYRQDPGLGLRLIYFSYDVKMKEKGDIPEGYSVSREKKERFSLILESASTNQTSMYLCASSPPGYSNQPQHFGDGTRLSIL.

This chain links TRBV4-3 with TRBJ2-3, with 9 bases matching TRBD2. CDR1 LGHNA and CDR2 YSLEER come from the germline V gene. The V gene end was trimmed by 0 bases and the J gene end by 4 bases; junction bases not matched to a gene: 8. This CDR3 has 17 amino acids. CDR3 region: CASSQEGRAGGSDTQYF. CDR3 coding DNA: TGCGCCAGCAGCCAAGAAGGGCGGGCGGGAGGGTCAGATACGCAGTATTTT.

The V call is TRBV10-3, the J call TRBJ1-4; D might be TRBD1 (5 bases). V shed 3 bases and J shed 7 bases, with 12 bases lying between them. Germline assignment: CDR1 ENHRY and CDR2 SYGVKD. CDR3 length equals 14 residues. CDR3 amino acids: CAISEWGGSEKLFF. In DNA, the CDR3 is TGTGCCATCAGTGAATGGGGGGGAAGTGAAAAACTGTTTTTT.

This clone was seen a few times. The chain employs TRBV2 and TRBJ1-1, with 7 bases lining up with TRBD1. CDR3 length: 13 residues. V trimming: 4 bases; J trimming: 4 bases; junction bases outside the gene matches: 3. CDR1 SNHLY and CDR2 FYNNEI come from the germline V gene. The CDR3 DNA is TGTGCCAGCAGTGTAGGGGGCGGCACTGAAGCTTTCTTT. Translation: CASSVGGGTEAFF.

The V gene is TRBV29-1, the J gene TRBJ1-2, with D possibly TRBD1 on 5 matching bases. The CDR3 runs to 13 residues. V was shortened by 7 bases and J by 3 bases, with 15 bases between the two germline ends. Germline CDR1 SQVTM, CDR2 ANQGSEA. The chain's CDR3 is CSADGRGDYGYTF. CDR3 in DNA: TGCAGCGCCGACGGAAGGGGCGACTATGGCTACACCTTC.

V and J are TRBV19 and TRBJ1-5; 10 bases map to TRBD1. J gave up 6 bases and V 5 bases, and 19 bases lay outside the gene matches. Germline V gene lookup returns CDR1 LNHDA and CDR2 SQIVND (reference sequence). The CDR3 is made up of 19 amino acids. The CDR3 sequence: CASSAETGGGLIQPQPQHF. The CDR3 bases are TGTGCCAGTAGTGCAGAGACAGGGGGCGGGTTAATTCAGCCTCAGCCCCAGCATTTT.

The CDR3 reads CASLWGVTDTQYF. CDR3 bases: TGTGCCAGCCTCTGGGGGGTTACAGATACGCAGTATTTT. This chain links TRBV6-6 with TRBJ2-3; D is perhaps TRBD2 (6 bases). The CDR3 spans 13 residues. CDR1 and CDR2 (germline): MNHNY, SVGAGI (reference sequence). V lost 8 bases and J 3 bases, leaving 12 bases between the germline ends.

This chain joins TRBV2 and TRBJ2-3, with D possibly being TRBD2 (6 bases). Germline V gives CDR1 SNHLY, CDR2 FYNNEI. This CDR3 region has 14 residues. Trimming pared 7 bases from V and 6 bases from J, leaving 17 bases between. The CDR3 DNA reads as TGTGCCAGCACTTTACTCACTGGGAGGGATACGCAGTATTTT. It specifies CASTLLTGRDTQYF.

The CDR3: CASSVGLAETGELFF. In DNA, the CDR3 is TGTGCCAGCAGCGTCGGCTTAGCGGAGACCGGGGAGCTGTTTTTT. This sequence joins TRBV9 and TRBJ2-2; a weak D match, TRBD2 (6 bases). Trimming shortened V by 2 bases and J by 5 bases, and 13 bases separated the two germline ends. Germline V lookup: CDR1 SGDLS, CDR2 YYNGEE. The CDR3 extends over 15 amino acids. Variable domain in full (rest from reference TRBV9 and TRBJ2-2): DSGVTQTPKHLITATGQRVTLRCSPRSGDLSVYWYQQSLDQGLQFLIQYYNGEERAKGNILERFSAQQFPDLHSELNLSSLELGDSALYFCASSVGLAETGELFFGEGSRLTVL.

CDR3 DNA: TGTGCCAGCAGCTTGGGGGCAGGGGGCAAGAATGAGCAGTTCTTC. Protein sequence: CASSLGAGGKNEQFF. V is TRBV5-4 and J is TRBJ2-1; 8 nucleotides line up with TRBD1. With 0 bases clipped from V and 7 bases from J, the junction kept 6 bases outside the gene matches. This CDR3 spans 15 amino acids. The germline gives CDR1 SGHNT, CDR2 YYREEE (reference sequence).

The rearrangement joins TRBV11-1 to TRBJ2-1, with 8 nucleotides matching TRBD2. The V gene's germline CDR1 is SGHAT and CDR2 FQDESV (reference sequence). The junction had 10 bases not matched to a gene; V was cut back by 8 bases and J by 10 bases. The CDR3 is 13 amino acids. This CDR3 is CASLKRENREQFF. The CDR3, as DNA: TGTGCCAGCCTCAAGCGGGAGAACCGCGAGCAGTTCTTC.

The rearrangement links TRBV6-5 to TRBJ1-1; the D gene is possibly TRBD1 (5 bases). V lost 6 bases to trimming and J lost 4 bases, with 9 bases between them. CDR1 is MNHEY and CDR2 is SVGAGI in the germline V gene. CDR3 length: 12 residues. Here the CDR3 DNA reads TGTGCCAGCAGCCAGGGAAGCACTGAAGCTTTCTTT. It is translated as CASSQGSTEAFF.

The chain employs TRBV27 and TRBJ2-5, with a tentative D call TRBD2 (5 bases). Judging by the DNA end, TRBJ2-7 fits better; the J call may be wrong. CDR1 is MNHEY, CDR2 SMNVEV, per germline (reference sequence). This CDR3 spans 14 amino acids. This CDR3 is CASSATLVSYEQYF. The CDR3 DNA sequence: TGTGCCAGCAGTGCAACACTAGTCTCCTACGAGCAGTACTTC.

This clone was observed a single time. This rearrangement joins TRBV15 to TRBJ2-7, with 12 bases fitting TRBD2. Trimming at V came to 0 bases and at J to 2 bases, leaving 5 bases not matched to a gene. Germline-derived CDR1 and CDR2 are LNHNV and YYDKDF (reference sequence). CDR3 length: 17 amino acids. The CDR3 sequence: CATSRDFGLAGTYEQYF. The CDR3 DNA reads TGTGCCACCAGCAGAGACTTCGGACTAGCGGGGACCTACGAGCAGTACTTC.

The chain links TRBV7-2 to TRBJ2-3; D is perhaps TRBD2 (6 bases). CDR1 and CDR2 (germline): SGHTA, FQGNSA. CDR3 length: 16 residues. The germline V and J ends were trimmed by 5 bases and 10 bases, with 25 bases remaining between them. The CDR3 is CASSRDSKTAFSAQYF. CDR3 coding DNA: TGTGCCAGCAGCCGGGACTCCAAGACGGCTTTTTCCGCGCAGTATTTT.

CDR3 sequence reads: CASSLFQGASSYNEQFF. The CDR3, as DNA: TGCGCCAGCAGCCTGTTCCAGGGGGCGAGCTCCTACAATGAGCAGTTCTTC. The gene calls are TRBV4-3 and TRBJ2-1, with 8 bases fitting TRBD1. Trimming removed 4 bases from V and 0 bases from J; junction bases left unmatched: 8. The germline CDR1 and CDR2 sequences are LGHNA and YSLEER. The CDR3 covers 17 residues.

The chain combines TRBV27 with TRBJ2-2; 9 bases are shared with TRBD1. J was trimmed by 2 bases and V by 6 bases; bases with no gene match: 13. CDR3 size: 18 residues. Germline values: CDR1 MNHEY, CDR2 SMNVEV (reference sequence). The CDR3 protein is CASRRDRDRVHNTGELFF. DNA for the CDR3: TGTGCCAGCAGGAGAGACCGGGACAGGGTACATAACACCGGGGAGCTGTTTTTT.

CDR3 residues: CASTSEGEQYF. The CDR3 DNA reads as TGTGCCAGTACCTCTGAGGGCGAGCAGTACTTC. V gene TRBV19 combines with J gene TRBJ2-7; weak D call: TRBD2 (5 bases). Germline CDR1 and CDR2: LNHDA and SQIVND (reference sequence). The CDR3 runs to 11 residues. The V end was cut by 7 bases, the J end by 6 bases, with 10 bases between.

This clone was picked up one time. CDR3 loop: CASSLLYSYEQYF. For the CDR3, the DNA is TGTGCCAGCAGTTTACTGTATAGTTACGAGCAGTACTTC. The genes are TRBV28 and TRBJ2-7; D is undetermined. This CDR3 region has 13 residues. Between the trimmed V and J ends, which lost 2 bases and 4 bases, there was a span of 9 bases. The V gene's germline CDR1 is MDHEN and CDR2 SYDVKM.

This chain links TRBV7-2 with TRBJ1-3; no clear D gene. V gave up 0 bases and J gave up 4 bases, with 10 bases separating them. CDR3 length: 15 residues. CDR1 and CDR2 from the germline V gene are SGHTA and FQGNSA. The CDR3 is CASSLASTGGNTIYF. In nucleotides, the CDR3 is TGTGCCAGCAGCTTAGCCAGTACGGGGGGAAACACCATATATTTT.

The CDR3 region has the DNA TGTGCCAGCTCACCTTTGGCAGGAGGAAACACTGAAGCTTTCTTT. It translates to CASSPLAGGNTEAFF. This rearrangement joins TRBV18 to TRBJ1-1; D not certain. The CDR3 spans 15 residues. Trimming stripped 3 bases from V and 2 bases from J, with 13 bases between. Germline values: CDR1 KGHSH, CDR2 LQKENI.

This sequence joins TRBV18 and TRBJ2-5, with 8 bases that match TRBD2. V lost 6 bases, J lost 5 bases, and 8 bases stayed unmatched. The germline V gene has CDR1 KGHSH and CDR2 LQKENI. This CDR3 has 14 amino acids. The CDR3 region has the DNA TGTGCCAGCTCCCCGGCACCGGGAGGGGAGACCCAGTACTTC. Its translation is CASSPAPGGETQYF.

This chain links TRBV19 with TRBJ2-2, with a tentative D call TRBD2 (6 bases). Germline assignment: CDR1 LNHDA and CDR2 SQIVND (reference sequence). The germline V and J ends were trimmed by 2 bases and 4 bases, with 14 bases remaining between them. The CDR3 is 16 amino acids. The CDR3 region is CASSINLGSVTGELFF. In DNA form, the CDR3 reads TGTGCCAGTAGTATAAATCTCGGGAGTGTCACCGGGGAGCTGTTTTTT. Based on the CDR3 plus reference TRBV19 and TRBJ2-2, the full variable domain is DGGITQSPKYLFRKEGQNVTLSCEQNLNHDAMYWYRQDPGQGLRLIYYSQIVNDFQKGDIAEGYSVSREKKESFPLTVTSAQKNPTAFYLCASSINLGSVTGELFFGEGSRLTVL.